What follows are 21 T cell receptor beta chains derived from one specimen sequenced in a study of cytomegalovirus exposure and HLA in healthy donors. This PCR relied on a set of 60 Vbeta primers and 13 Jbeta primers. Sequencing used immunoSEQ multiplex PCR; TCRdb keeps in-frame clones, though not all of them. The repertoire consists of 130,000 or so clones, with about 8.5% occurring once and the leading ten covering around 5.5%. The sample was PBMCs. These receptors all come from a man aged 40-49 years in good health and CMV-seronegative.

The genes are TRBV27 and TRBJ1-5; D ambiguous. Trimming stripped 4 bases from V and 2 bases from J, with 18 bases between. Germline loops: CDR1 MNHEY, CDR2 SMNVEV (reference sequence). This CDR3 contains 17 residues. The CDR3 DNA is TGTGCCAGCAGTTCCTATGAGGTTGCATATGGCAATCAGCCCCAGCATTTT. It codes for CASSSYEVAYGNQPQHF.

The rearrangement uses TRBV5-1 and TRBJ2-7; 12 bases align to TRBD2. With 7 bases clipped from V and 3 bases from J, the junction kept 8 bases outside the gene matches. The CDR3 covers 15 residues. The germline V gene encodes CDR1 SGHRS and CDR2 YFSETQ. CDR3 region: CASQLTSGGLYEQYF. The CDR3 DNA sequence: TGCGCCAGCCAATTGACTAGCGGGGGCCTCTACGAGCAGTACTTC.

DNA of the CDR3: TGTGCCAGCAGCGAATCCGGACTAGCGGGGGGCTGGGAGACCCAGTACTTC. It translates to CASSESGLAGGWETQYF. The rearrangement links TRBV13 to TRBJ2-5; TRBD2 matches at 14 bases. This CDR3 region has 17 residues. Germline lookup yields CDR1 PRHDT and CDR2 FYEKMQ (reference sequence). V was pared by 5 bases and J by 5 bases, with 10 bases of the junction left unmatched.

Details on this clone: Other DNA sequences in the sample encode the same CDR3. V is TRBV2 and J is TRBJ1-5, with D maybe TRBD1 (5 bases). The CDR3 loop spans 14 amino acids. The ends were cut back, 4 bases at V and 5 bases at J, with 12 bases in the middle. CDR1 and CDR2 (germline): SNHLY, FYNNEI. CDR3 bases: TGTGCCAGCAGTGTGTGGGGGGTGGATCAGCCCCAGCATTTT. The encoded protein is CASSVWGVDQPQHF.

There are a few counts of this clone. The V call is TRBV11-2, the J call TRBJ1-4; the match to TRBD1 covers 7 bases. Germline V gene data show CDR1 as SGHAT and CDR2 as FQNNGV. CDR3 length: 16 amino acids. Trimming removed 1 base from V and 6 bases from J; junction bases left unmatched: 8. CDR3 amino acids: CASSLARQGDDEKLFF. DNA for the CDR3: TGTGCCAGCAGCTTAGCCCGACAGGGAGATGATGAAAAACTGTTTTTT.

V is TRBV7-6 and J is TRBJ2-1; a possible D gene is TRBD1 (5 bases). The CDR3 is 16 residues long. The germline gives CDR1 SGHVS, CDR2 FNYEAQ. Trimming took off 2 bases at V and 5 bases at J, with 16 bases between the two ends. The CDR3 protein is CASSLYEGAPHNEQFF. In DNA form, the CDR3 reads TGTGCCAGCAGCTTATACGAAGGGGCGCCCCACAATGAGCAGTTCTTC.

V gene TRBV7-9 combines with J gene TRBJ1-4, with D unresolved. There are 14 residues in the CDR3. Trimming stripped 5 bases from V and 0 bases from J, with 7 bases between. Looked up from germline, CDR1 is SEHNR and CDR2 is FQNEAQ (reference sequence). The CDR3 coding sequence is TGTGCCAGCAGCCCGGTGGCAACTAATGAAAAACTGTTTTTT. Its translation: CASSPVATNEKLFF.

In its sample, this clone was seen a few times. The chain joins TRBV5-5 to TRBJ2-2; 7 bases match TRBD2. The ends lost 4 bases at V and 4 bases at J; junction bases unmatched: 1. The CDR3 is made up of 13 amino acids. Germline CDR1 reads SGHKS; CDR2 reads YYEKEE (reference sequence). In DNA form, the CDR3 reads TGTGCCAGCAGCGGGGGGGTCACCGGGGAGCTGTTTTTT. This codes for CASSGGVTGELFF. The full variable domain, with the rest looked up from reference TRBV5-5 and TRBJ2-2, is DAGVTQSPTHLIKTRGQQVTLRCSPISGHKSVSWYQQVLGQGPQFIFQYYEKEERGRGNFPDRFSARQFPNYSSELNVNALLLGDSALYLCASSGGVTGELFFGEGSRLTVL.

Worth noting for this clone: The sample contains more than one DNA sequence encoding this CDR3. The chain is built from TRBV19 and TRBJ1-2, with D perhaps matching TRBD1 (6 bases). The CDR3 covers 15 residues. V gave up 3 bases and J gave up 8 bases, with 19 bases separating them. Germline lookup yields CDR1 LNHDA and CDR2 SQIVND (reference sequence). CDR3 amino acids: CASSIPSGGAWGYTF. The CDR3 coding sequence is TGTGCCAGTAGTATCCCTAGCGGGGGCGCTTGGGGCTACACCTTC.

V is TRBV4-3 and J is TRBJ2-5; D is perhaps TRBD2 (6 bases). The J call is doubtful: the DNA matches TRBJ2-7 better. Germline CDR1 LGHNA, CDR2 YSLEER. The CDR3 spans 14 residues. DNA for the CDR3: TGCGCCAGCAGCCAAGGACTAGGAGGGTACGAGCAGTACTTC. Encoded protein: CASSQGLGGYEQYF.

The CDR3 nucleotides are TGTGCCAGCAGCTTCGGAGGGGTCGAACTGTTTTTT. As protein: CASSFGGVELFF. The rearrangement joins TRBV11-2 to TRBJ1-4; D perhaps matches TRBD1 (5 bases). V dropped 3 bases and J dropped 12 bases, with 11 bases sitting between them. The CDR3 consists of 12 residues. CDR1 and CDR2 (germline): SGHAT, FQNNGV.

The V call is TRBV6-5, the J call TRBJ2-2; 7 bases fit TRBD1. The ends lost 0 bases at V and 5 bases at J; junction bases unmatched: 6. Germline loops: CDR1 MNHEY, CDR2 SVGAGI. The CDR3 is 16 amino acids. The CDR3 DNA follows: TGTGCCAGCAGTTACTCGGGTAGGGGGCGGACCGGGGAGCTGTTTTTT. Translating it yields CASSYSGRGRTGELFF.

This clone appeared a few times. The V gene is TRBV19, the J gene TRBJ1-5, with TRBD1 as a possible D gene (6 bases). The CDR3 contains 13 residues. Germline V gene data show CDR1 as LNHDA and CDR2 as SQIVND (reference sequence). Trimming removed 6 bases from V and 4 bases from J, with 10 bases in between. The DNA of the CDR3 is TGTGCCAGTAGCAGGGGTCTAAATCAGCCCCAGCATTTT. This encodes CASSRGLNQPQHF.

The CDR3 loop is CASSLGETGMNTEAFF. The CDR3 DNA follows: TGTGCCAGTAGCCTCGGAGAAACAGGGATGAACACTGAAGCTTTCTTT. The chain is built from TRBV19 and TRBJ1-1; D possibly corresponds to TRBD1 (6 bases). Per the germline V gene, CDR1 is LNHDA and CDR2 is SQIVND (reference sequence). The CDR3 totals 16 residues. V dropped 6 bases and J dropped 0 bases, with 17 bases sitting between them.

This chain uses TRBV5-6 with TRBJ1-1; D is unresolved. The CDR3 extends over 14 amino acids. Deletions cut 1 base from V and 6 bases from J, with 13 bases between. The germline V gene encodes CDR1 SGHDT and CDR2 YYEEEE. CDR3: CASSLSSGRPEAFF. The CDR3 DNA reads TGTGCCAGCAGCTTGTCATCCGGGAGACCTGAAGCTTTCTTT.

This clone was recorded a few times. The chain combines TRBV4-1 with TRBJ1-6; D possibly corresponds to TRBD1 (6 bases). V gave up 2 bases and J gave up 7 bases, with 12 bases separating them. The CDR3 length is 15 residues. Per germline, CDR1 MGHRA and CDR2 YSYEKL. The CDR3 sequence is CASSQTGRPNSPLHF. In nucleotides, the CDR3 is TGCGCCAGCAGCCAAACAGGGCGGCCCAATTCACCCCTCCACTTT.

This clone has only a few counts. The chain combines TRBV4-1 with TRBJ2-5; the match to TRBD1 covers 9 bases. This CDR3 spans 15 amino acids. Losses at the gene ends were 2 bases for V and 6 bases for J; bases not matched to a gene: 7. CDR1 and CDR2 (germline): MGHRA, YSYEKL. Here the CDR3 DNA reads TGCGCCAGCAGCCAACGGACAGGGGTTGGCAAGACCCAGTACTTC. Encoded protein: CASSQRTGVGKTQYF.

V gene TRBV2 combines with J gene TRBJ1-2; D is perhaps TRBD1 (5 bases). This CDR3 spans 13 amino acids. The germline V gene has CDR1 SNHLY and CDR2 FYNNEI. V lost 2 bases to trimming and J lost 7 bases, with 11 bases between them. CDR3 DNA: TGTGCCAGCAGTGAATTCAGGGCGGCTGGCTACACCTTC. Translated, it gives CASSEFRAAGYTF.

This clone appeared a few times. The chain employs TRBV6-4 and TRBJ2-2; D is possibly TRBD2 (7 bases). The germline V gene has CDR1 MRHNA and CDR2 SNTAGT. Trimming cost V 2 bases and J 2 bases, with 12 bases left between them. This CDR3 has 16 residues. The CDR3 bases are TGTGCCAGCAGTGACAAGGCGGGGGCTAACACCGGGGAGCTGTTTTTT. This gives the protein CASSDKAGANTGELFF.

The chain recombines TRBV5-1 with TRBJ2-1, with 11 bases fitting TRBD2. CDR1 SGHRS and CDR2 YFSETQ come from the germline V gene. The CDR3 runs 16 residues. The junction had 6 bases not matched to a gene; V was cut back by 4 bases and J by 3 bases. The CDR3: CASSLGTSGVYNEQFF. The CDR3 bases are TGCGCCAGCAGCCTAGGGACTAGCGGAGTCTACAATGAGCAGTTCTTC.

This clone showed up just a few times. For the CDR3, the DNA is TGCAGCGTTGTCGGAGCAGATGATCAGCCCCAGCATTTT. This translates into CSVVGADDQPQHF. V gene TRBV29-1 combines with J gene TRBJ1-5; D not resolved. The CDR3 has 13 residues. Germline values: CDR1 SQVTM, CDR2 ANQGSEA. V was trimmed by 4 bases and J by 5 bases, leaving 12 bases between them.